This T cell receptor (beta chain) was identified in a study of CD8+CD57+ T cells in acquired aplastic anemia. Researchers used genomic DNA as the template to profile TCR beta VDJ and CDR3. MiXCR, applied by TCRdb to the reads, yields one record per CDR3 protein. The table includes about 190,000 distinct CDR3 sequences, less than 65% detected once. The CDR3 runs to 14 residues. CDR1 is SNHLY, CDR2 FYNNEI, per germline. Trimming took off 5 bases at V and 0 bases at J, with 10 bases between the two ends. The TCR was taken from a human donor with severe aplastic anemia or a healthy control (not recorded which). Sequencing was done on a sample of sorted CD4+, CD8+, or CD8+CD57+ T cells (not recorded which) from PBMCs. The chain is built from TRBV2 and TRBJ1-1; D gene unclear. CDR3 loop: CASSPGLMNTEAFF. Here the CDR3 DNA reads TGTGCCAGCAGTCCCGGGTTAATGAACACTGAAGCTTTCTTT.